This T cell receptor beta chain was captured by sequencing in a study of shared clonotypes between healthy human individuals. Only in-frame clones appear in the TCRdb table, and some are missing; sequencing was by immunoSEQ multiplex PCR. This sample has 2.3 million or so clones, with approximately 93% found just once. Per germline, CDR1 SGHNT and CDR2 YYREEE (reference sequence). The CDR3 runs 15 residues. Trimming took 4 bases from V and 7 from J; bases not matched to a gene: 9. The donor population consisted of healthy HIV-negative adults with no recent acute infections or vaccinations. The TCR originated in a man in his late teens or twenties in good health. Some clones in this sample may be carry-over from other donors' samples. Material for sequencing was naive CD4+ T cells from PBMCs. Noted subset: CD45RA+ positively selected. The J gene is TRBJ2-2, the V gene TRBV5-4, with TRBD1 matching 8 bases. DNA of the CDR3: TGTGCCAGCAGCCCAAGCAGGGGGCAGAACGGGGAGCTGTTTTTT. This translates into CASSPSRGQNGELFF.